This T cell receptor (beta chain) came from a study of response to subunit inactivated influenza vaccine. Via MiXCR, TCRdb re-called the RT-PCR reads, giving one row per CDR3 protein. The sample has roughly 760,000 distinct CDR3 sequences, approximately 21% seen once. This clonotype turned up a few times. Antigen specificity is unknown. Findings and limits, study-wide: New T cells are recruited in small numbers by each seasonal influenza vaccination, according to the authors' suggestion.

Germline V gene sequence: CDR1 SQVTM, CDR2 ANQGSEA. V was clipped by 4 bases and J by 6 bases, with 13 bases between them. The CDR3 length is 12 residues. The TCR sequence derives from a man between 50 and 59 years old who received an inactivated influenza vaccine. The source material was PBMCs from blood, sampled approximately 5 days after vaccination. The chain employs TRBV29-1 and TRBJ2-7; D might be TRBD1 (6 bases). CDR3 loop: CSVAETGFEQYF. CDR3 coding DNA: TGCAGCGTTGCCGAAACAGGGTTCGAGCAGTACTTC.